Shown below are 29 T cell receptor beta chains from a single sample sequenced in a study of OX40 agonist ivuxolimab in advanced cancers. Sequencing used immunoSEQ multiplex PCR; TCRdb keeps in-frame clones, though not all of them. Here the sample spans about 32,000 clones, over 85% being singletons. This sample comprised CD4+ or CD8+ T cells sorted from blood, obtained in a trial of the OX40 agonist ivuxolimab. Receptors originate from an adult with an advanced solid tumor such as melanoma, head and neck, liver or kidney cancer.

V is TRBV30 and J is TRBJ2-7, with unresolved D. V gave up 5 bases and J gave up 0 bases, with 11 bases separating them. Germline CDR1 and CDR2: GTSNPN and SVGIG (reference sequence). The CDR3 extends over 13 amino acids. This CDR3 reads CAWVGRHSYEQYF. Here the CDR3 DNA reads TGTGCCTGGGTTGGGCGGCACTCCTACGAGCAGTACTTC.

The chain joins TRBV7-8 to TRBJ2-5; D ambiguous. Germline V gives CDR1 SGHVS, CDR2 FQNEAQ. The CDR3 has 14 amino acids. V lost 0 bases, J lost 4 bases, and 9 bases lay in between. CDR3: CASSLAGRLETQYF. In DNA form, the CDR3 reads TGTGCCAGCAGCTTAGCAGGAAGGCTAGAGACCCAGTACTTC.

This clone is a singleton in its sample. The rearrangement uses TRBV27 and TRBJ1-1; a possible D gene is TRBD1 (5 bases). Trimming left V 0 bases short and J 7 bases short, with 9 bases between. The germline V gene has CDR1 MNHEY and CDR2 SMNVEV (reference sequence). This CDR3 is 13 amino acids long. CDR3 protein: CASSLSTGGEAFF. The CDR3 coding sequence is TGTGCCAGCAGTTTATCAACGGGGGGTGAAGCTTTCTTT.

The rearrangement links TRBV5-8 to TRBJ2-7, with a possible D match to TRBD1 (6 bases). The V gene lost 3 bases and the J gene lost 0 bases, with 7 bases spanning the gap. This CDR3 contains 13 residues. The germline V gene has CDR1 SGHTS and CDR2 YDEGEE. CDR3 sequence (DNA): TGTGCCAGCAGCTCGACAGGCTCCTACGAGCAGTACTTC. Protein: CASSSTGSYEQYF. The whole variable domain, filled in from reference TRBV5-8 and TRBJ2-7, reads EAGVTQSPTHLIKTRGQQATLRCSPISGHTSVYWYQQALGLGLQFLLWYDEGEERNRGNFPPRFSGRQFPNYSSELNVNALELEDSALYLCASSSTGSYEQYFGPGTRLTVT.

This clone appeared once. The chain is built from TRBV2 and TRBJ2-1; 7 bases agree with TRBD2. The V segment lost 2 bases and the J segment 7 bases; nucleotides outside the gene matches: 8. This CDR3 is built from 15 residues. Germline V CDR1 and CDR2: SNHLY, FYNNEI. In DNA form, the CDR3 reads TGTGCCAGCAGTGAAAGTTGGGGGGGAGAGAATGAGCAGTTCTTC. As protein: CASSESWGGENEQFF. The full variable domain, completed using reference TRBV2 and TRBJ2-1, is EPEVTQTPSHQVTQMGQEVILRCVPISNHLYFYWYRQILGQKVEFLVSFYNNEISEKSEIFDDQFSVERPDGSNFTLKIRSTKLEDSAMYFCASSESWGGENEQFFGPGTRLTVL.

The chain's CDR3 is CASSVDLGATEAFF. DNA for the CDR3: TGTGCCAGCAGCGTAGATTTGGGTGCCACTGAAGCTTTCTTT. The rearrangement uses TRBV9 and TRBJ1-1; D gene uncertain. The germline V gene has CDR1 SGDLS and CDR2 YYNGEE. The CDR3 is 14 amino acids. Trimming removed 0 bases from V and 4 bases from J, with 10 bases in between.

V is TRBV14 and J is TRBJ2-3; 11 positions agree with TRBD2. With 4 bases clipped from V and 4 bases from J, the junction kept 1 base outside the gene matches. Germline V lookup: CDR1 SGHDN, CDR2 FVKESK. CDR3 length equals 14 residues. CDR3 region: CASSLAGGADTQYF. Here the CDR3 DNA reads TGTGCCAGCAGCCTAGCGGGAGGGGCAGATACGCAGTATTTT.

The rearrangement joins TRBV27 to TRBJ1-2; D is perhaps TRBD1 (6 bases). The length of the CDR3 is 14 residues. Trimming pared 6 bases from V and 7 bases from J, leaving 18 bases between. CDR1 is MNHEY, CDR2 SMNVEV, per germline (reference sequence). Written as DNA, the CDR3 is TGTGCCAGCAGGAGTCACAGGGAGGGTTTTGGCTACACCTTC. It is translated as CASRSHREGFGYTF.

The CDR3 sequence is CASSSHYEKLFF. CDR3 nucleotide sequence: TGTGCCAGCAGCTCTCACTATGAAAAACTGTTTTTT. V and J are TRBV7-9 and TRBJ1-4; D gene ambiguous. V lost 4 bases, J lost 6 bases, and 6 bases lay in between. The length of the CDR3 is 12 residues. Germline CDR1 reads SEHNR; CDR2 reads FQNEAQ (reference sequence).

The chain combines TRBV4-1 with TRBJ1-1; D remains ambiguous. Germline values: CDR1 MGHRA, CDR2 YSYEKL. The CDR3 is 15 amino acids. V lost 2 bases, J lost 0 bases, and 10 bases lay in between. DNA of the CDR3: TGCGCCAGCAGCCAATACGACACAATGAACACTGAAGCTTTCTTT. This gives the protein CASSQYDTMNTEAFF.

The V call is TRBV7-9, the J call TRBJ1-2; 8 positions match TRBD1. The CDR3 has 17 residues. The V and J ends lost 6 bases and 2 bases, in that order; junction bases with no gene match: 14. Looked up from germline, CDR1 is SEHNR and CDR2 is FQNEAQ (reference sequence). CDR3 amino acids: CASSHTGTGVLNYGYTF. CDR3 coding DNA: TGTGCCAGCAGTCACACCGGGACAGGCGTTTTGAACTATGGCTACACCTTC.

The chain has TRBV7-8 and TRBJ2-7; the D gene is possibly TRBD2 (6 bases). Germline CDR1 reads SGHVS; CDR2 reads FQNEAQ. This CDR3 has 15 residues. V was cut by 5 bases and J by 5 bases, with 19 bases left in between. In nucleotides, the CDR3 is TGTGCCAGCAGCGAAGGGGCGGGGTTGGGGAACGAGCAGTACTTC. Translation gives CASSEGAGLGNEQYF. The full variable domain, in which reference TRBV7-8 and TRBJ2-7 provide the parts outside the CDR3, is GAGVSQSPRYKVAKRGQDVALRCDPISGHVSLFWYQQALGQGPEFLTYFQNEAQLDKSGLPSDRFFAERPEGSVSTLKIQRTQQEDSAVYLCASSEGAGLGNEQYFGPGTRLTVT.

This clone showed up just once. The chain has TRBV5-6 and TRBJ2-3; 13 bases fit TRBD2. In germline, CDR1 is SGHDT, CDR2 YYEEEE. The V gene end was trimmed by 4 bases and the J gene end by 2 bases; junction bases not matched to a gene: 4. The CDR3 runs 16 residues. CDR3 nucleotides: TGTGCCAGCAGCCTTACTAGCGGGGGGGCCACAGATACGCAGTATTTT. It translates to CASSLTSGGATDTQYF.

This clone was detected once. This chain links TRBV28 with TRBJ2-7, with 8 bases matching TRBD2. The V gene end was trimmed by 5 bases and the J gene end by 3 bases; junction bases not matched to a gene: 6. The CDR3 sequence is 14 residues long. Germline-derived CDR1 and CDR2 are MDHEN and SYDVKM. For the CDR3, the DNA is TGTGCCAGCAGTAGAGCGGGAGACGGCTACGAGCAGTACTTC. Translated: CASSRAGDGYEQYF.

The chain has TRBV27 and TRBJ2-2; D remains ambiguous. The CDR3 runs to 12 residues. Trimming stripped 8 bases from V and 7 bases from J, with 11 bases between. Looked up from germline, CDR1 is MNHEY and CDR2 is SMNVEV (reference sequence). The DNA of the CDR3 is TGTGCCAGCTCTTTTGTTCGCGGGGAGCTGTTTTTT. Translating it yields CASSFVRGELFF.

This chain joins TRBV28 and TRBJ2-5; 9 bases are a match to TRBD2. Germline loops: CDR1 MDHEN, CDR2 SYDVKM. V dropped 4 bases and J dropped 1; count of bases not matched to a gene: 4. The CDR3 is 15 amino acids. CDR3 bases: TGTGCCAGCAGTTCCTCTAGCGGGACCCAAGAGACCCAGTACTTC. This gives the protein CASSSSSGTQETQYF.

This clone appeared a single time. Germline and junction disagree at one end, which may indicate a read error. The rearrangement uses TRBV10-3 and TRBJ2-7; D ambiguous. The length of the CDR3 is 14 residues. Germline assignment: CDR1 ENHRY and CDR2 SYGVKD. CDR3 sequence (DNA): TGTGCCATCGGTGAACCTTTAAGCTCCTACGAGCAGTACTTC. Its translation: CAIGEPLSSYEQYF.

The table lists this clone with a few counts. The DNA for the CDR3 is TGTGCCAGCAGCCAGGAGTCCTTGCCGGTTGAGCAGTTCTTC. Protein sequence: CASSQESLPVEQFF. V is TRBV4-2 and J is TRBJ2-1; the D is unclear. CDR3 length: 14 residues. The germline V gene has CDR1 LGHNA and CDR2 YNFKEQ. Trimming cost V 3 bases and J 9 bases, with 15 bases left between them.

The chain joins TRBV19 to TRBJ1-5; 9 nucleotides match TRBD1. The CDR3 loop spans 15 amino acids. The V segment lost 7 bases and the J segment 2 bases; nucleotides outside the gene matches: 6. CDR1 is LNHDA and CDR2 is SQIVND in the germline V gene (reference sequence). In DNA, the CDR3 is TGTGCCAGTATAGAGGGACAGGGCGGCAATCAGCCCCAGCATTTT. It is translated as CASIEGQGGNQPQHF. The full variable domain, its missing parts supplied by reference TRBV19 and TRBJ1-5, is DGGITQSPKYLFRKEGQNVTLSCEQNLNHDAMYWYRQDPGQGLRLIYYSQIVNDFQKGDIAEGYSVSREKKESFPLTVTSAQKNPTAFYLCASIEGQGGNQPQHFGDGTRLSIL.

This chain joins TRBV27 and TRBJ2-3; possibly TRBD1 for D (5 bases). CDR1 MNHEY and CDR2 SMNVEV come from the germline V gene (reference sequence). The CDR3 contains 13 residues. V lost 3 bases to trimming and J lost 4 bases, with 8 bases between them. CDR3 protein: CASSLVGADTQYF. CDR3 bases: TGTGCCAGCAGTTTGGTAGGGGCAGATACGCAGTATTTT.

The chain has TRBV5-6 and TRBJ2-1, with TRBD2 as a possible D gene (6 bases). V lost 4 bases and J 6 bases, leaving 11 bases between the germline ends. Germline V lookup: CDR1 SGHDT, CDR2 YYEEEE. There are 13 residues in the CDR3. CDR3 sequence: CASSPGLTNEQFF. The CDR3 DNA follows: TGTGCCAGCAGCCCCGGACTAACCAATGAGCAGTTCTTC. Based on the CDR3 plus reference TRBV5-6 and TRBJ2-1, the full variable domain is DAGVTQSPTHLIKTRGQQVTLRCSPKSGHDTVSWYQQALGQGPQFIFQYYEEEERQRGNFPDRFSGHQFPNYSSELNVNALLLGDSALYLCASSPGLTNEQFFGPGTRLTVL.

This sequence joins TRBV6-5 and TRBJ1-2, with 12 nucleotides matching TRBD1. The junction had 2 bases not matched to a gene; V was cut back by 6 bases and J by 6 bases. CDR1 MNHEY and CDR2 SVGAGI come from the germline V gene. The CDR3 is made up of 13 amino acids. The CDR3 DNA is TGTGCCAGCAGGGGACAGGGGGCCGATGGCTACACCTTC. This encodes CASRGQGADGYTF.

The rearrangement joins TRBV28 to TRBJ2-4; 7 bases map to TRBD1. V was pared by 5 bases and J by 4 bases, with 11 bases of the junction left unmatched. Germline V gene sequence: CDR1 MDHEN, CDR2 SYDVKM. The CDR3 consists of 16 residues. In nucleotides, the CDR3 is TGTGCCAGCAGTCTCCGGGACAGAAGTATAAAAAACATTCAGTACTTC. It codes for CASSLRDRSIKNIQYF.

The V gene is TRBV30, the J gene TRBJ1-1; D gene ambiguous. The CDR3 runs 14 residues. Per germline, CDR1 GTSNPN and CDR2 SVGIG (reference sequence). V dropped 2 bases and J dropped 8 bases, with 18 bases sitting between them. In DNA, the CDR3 is TGTGCCTGGAGTCCCGGACCGTTCCCCGTGGAAGCTTTCTTT. It is translated as CAWSPGPFPVEAFF.

V and J are TRBV7-6 and TRBJ2-2, with D hard to call. Germline V gives CDR1 SGHVS, CDR2 FNYEAQ. The CDR3 is 13 amino acids. Trimming shortened V by 4 bases and J by 6 bases, and 9 bases separated the two germline ends. CDR3 sequence: CASSSSPSGELFF. CDR3 nucleotide sequence: TGTGCCAGCAGCTCCAGTCCGTCCGGGGAGCTGTTTTTT.

The chain recombines TRBV15 with TRBJ2-3; maybe TRBD1 (5 bases). The CDR3 is 16 amino acids. Germline CDR1 is LNHNV and CDR2 is YYDKDF (reference sequence). Trimming removed 0 bases from V and 0 bases from J, with 10 bases in between. The CDR3 DNA follows: TGTGCCACCAGCAGAGAAGGGGCGGCCAGCACAGATACGCAGTATTTT. This encodes CATSREGAASTDTQYF.

The chain's CDR3 is CASSEELAGGAETQYF. The CDR3 nucleotides are TGTGCCAGCAGTGAAGAACTAGCGGGGGGGGCAGAGACCCAGTACTTC. The J gene is TRBJ2-5, the V gene TRBV6-1; the match to TRBD2 covers 13 bases. Trimming cost V 1 base and J 4 bases; bases outside gene matches: 3. CDR3 length: 16 amino acids. Germline CDR1 MNHNS, CDR2 SASEGT.

J is TRBJ2-1 and V is TRBV30, with 8 bases aligning to TRBD2. The CDR3 is 14 amino acids. Unmatched junction bases numbered 6, after V lost 0 bases and J lost 8 bases. Germline values: CDR1 GTSNPN, CDR2 SVGIG (reference sequence). CDR3 nucleotides: TGTGCCTGGAGTGTAGACGGGGGGGAATATGAGCAGTTCTTC. Translated, it gives CAWSVDGGEYEQFF.

The chain couples TRBV7-9 to TRBJ2-7, with D unresolved. The germline gives CDR1 SEHNR, CDR2 FQNEAQ (reference sequence). This CDR3 region has 14 residues. Trimming stripped 1 base from V and 5 bases from J, with 12 bases between. CDR3 bases: TGTGCCAGCAGCTTAGACAACGGTTGGAACGAGCAGTACTTC. Translated, it gives CASSLDNGWNEQYF.